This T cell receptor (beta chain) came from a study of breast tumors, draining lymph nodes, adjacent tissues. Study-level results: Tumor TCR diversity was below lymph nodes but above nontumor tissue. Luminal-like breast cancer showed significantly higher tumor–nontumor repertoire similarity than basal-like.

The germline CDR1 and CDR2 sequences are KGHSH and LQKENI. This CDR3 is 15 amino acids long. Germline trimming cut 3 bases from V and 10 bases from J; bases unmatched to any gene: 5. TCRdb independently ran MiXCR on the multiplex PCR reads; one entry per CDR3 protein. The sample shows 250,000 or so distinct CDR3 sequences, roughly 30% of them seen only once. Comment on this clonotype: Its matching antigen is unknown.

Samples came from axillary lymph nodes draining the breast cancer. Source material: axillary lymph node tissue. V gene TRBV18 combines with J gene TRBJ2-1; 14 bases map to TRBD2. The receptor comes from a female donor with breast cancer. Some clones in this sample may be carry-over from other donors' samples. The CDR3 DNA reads TGTGCCAGCTCACCGGGACTAGCGGGAGTTAGCGAGCAGTTCTTC. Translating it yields CASSPGLAGVSEQFF.